Below, 13 T cell receptor beta chains from the same sample are listed, as sequenced in a study of control samples from healthy donors and cancer patients. Assay: immunoSEQ multiplex PCR; the TCRdb copy retains only in-frame clones and omits some. Of around 120,000 clones listed, 80% to 90% are singletons. Sequencing used PBMCs. Receptor source: a woman aged 45 to 65 with colorectal cancer.

The V call is TRBV19, the J call TRBJ2-5; TRBD2 matches at 13 bases. V lost 4 bases to trimming and J lost 5 bases; unmatched junction nucleotides: 4. In germline, CDR1 is LNHDA, CDR2 SQIVND (reference sequence). There are 15 residues in the CDR3. The CDR3 protein is CASSNGLAGVETQYF. In nucleotides, the CDR3 is TGTGCCAGTAGTAATGGACTAGCGGGAGTGGAGACCCAGTACTTC.

In this sample, this clone turned up once. The chain has TRBV10-3 and TRBJ1-1; no definite D call. V lost 0 bases to trimming and J lost 6 bases, with 17 bases between them. The length of the CDR3 is 16 residues. The germline CDR1 and CDR2 sequences are ENHRY and SYGVKD. The CDR3 loop is CAISESKGNGEPEAFF. The CDR3 region has the DNA TGTGCCATCAGTGAGTCTAAAGGAAATGGCGAGCCTGAAGCTTTCTTT.

The rearrangement links TRBV28 to TRBJ1-1; no definite D call. CDR3 length equals 13 residues. V was clipped by 6 bases and J by 6 bases, with 14 bases between them. Germline assignment: CDR1 MDHEN and CDR2 SYDVKM. In nucleotides, the CDR3 is TGTGCCAGCAGCCGATCGGGTGTCGCTGAAGCTTTCTTT. Translated: CASSRSGVAEAFF.

The gene calls are TRBV2 and TRBJ1-6; D uncertain. Trimming left V 8 bases short and J 10 bases short, with 15 bases between. Germline V gene data show CDR1 as SNHLY and CDR2 as FYNNEI. The length of the CDR3 is 13 residues. This CDR3 is CASGVEGGSPLHF. CDR3 bases: TGTGCCAGCGGAGTGGAGGGCGGCTCACCCCTCCACTTT. Full variable domain (missing parts from reference TRBV2 and TRBJ1-6): EPEVTQTPSHQVTQMGQEVILRCVPISNHLYFYWYRQILGQKVEFLVSFYNNEISEKSEIFDDQFSVERPDGSNFTLKIRSTKLEDSAMYFCASGVEGGSPLHFGNGTRLTVT.

This clone has just one count. This sequence joins TRBV5-1 and TRBJ2-1; 9 positions match TRBD2. V gave up 0 bases and J gave up 6 bases; unmatched junction bases: 13. Per the germline V gene, CDR1 is SGHRS and CDR2 is YFSETQ. This CDR3 has 18 amino acids. Written as DNA, the CDR3 is TGCGCCAGCAGCTTGGAGGCTAGCGGGATTGGAGTGGGCAATGAGCAGTTCTTC. It yields the protein CASSLEASGIGVGNEQFF.

As DNA, the CDR3 is TGTGCCAGCAGCCAAAGACTAGCGGGTAACAATGAGCAGTTCTTC. Translating gives CASSQRLAGNNEQFF. The rearrangement joins TRBV11-1 to TRBJ2-1; the match to TRBD2 covers 10 bases. The junction had 6 bases not matched to a gene; V was cut back by 5 bases and J by 5 bases. Per germline, CDR1 SGHAT and CDR2 FQDESV (reference sequence). This CDR3 spans 15 amino acids.

The J gene is TRBJ1-2, the V gene TRBV19, with D perhaps TRBD1 (5 bases). Looked up from germline, CDR1 is LNHDA and CDR2 is SQIVND (reference sequence). CDR3 size: 12 residues. Trimming left V 6 bases short and J 4 bases short, with 9 bases between. The CDR3, as DNA: TGTGCCAGTAGGGCAGGGCCCTATGGCTACACCTTC. This translates into CASRAGPYGYTF.

CDR3: CASSPDRGRDGEQYF. The CDR3 DNA sequence: TGTGCCAGCAGCCCTGACAGGGGGCGAGATGGAGAGCAGTACTTC. The J gene is TRBJ2-7, the V gene TRBV4-2; 10 bases match TRBD1. Germline V gene sequence: CDR1 LGHNA, CDR2 YNFKEQ. V trimming: 4 bases; J trimming: 7 bases; junction bases outside the gene matches: 10. The CDR3 extends over 15 amino acids.

This chain joins TRBV18 and TRBJ2-3, with D possibly matching TRBD2 (6 bases). Germline values: CDR1 KGHSH, CDR2 LQKENI. The CDR3 runs 19 residues. The ends were cut back, 5 bases at V and 6 bases at J, with 30 bases in the middle. CDR3 nucleotides: TGTGCCAGCTCAAGTAGTAACCACCTGGGCGGGACCGATAGGGATACGCAGTATTTT. Amino acid sequence: CASSSSNHLGGTDRDTQYF.

The genes are TRBV19 and TRBJ1-5, with D possibly being TRBD1 (5 bases). The CDR3 has 14 amino acids. CDR1 LNHDA and CDR2 SQIVND come from the germline V gene (reference sequence). Trimming pared 3 bases from V and 3 bases from J, leaving 9 bases between. The DNA for the CDR3 is TGTGCCAGTAGTATTGGGGGGAACAATCAGCCCCAGCATTTT. Its translation is CASSIGGNNQPQHF.

The rearrangement joins TRBV9 to TRBJ2-5, with 9 nucleotides matching TRBD2. CDR1 SGDLS and CDR2 YYNGEE come from the germline V gene. Trimming at V came to 0 bases and at J to 1 base, leaving 4 bases not matched to a gene. The CDR3 contains 16 residues. The CDR3 protein is CASSVGSGRLQETQYF. In nucleotides, the CDR3 is TGTGCCAGCAGCGTAGGGAGCGGGAGGCTCCAAGAGACCCAGTACTTC.

The genes are TRBV27 and TRBJ1-2, with 7 bases lining up with TRBD1. V dropped 6 bases and J dropped 3; count of bases not matched to a gene: 10. CDR1 is MNHEY and CDR2 is SMNVEV in the germline V gene (reference sequence). CDR3 length: 15 residues. CDR3 protein: CASSTHDRDDYGYTF. In DNA form, the CDR3 reads TGTGCCAGCAGCACTCACGACAGGGACGACTATGGCTACACCTTC.

The chain uses TRBV5-1 and TRBJ2-5; 12 nucleotides match TRBD2. The CDR3 is 13 residues long. CDR1 and CDR2 from the germline V gene are SGHRS and YFSETQ. J was trimmed by 5 bases and V by 5 bases; bases with no gene match: 1. The CDR3 loop is CASRTSGSETQYF. Here the CDR3 DNA reads TGCGCCAGCAGGACTAGCGGGAGCGAGACCCAGTACTTC.